The rows below give T cell receptor beta chains drawn from one sample of a study of CD4 T cells in relation to SARS-CoV-2 and coronaviruses. Profiling relied on immunoSEQ multiplex PCR, and the TCRdb table lists in-frame clones only, not all of them. The top ten clones hold roughly 16% of a sample with approximately 22,000 clones, around 72% of them seen once. No antigens are known for them. The sequencing sample was made of CD4+ T cells from PBMCs, cultured in vitro. The receptors come from a human donor in good health. Each CDR3 is given with its conserved first and last residue. Fields, in order: J gene, D gene, V gene, clone size, CDR3 protein, CDR3 DNA. D genes are given only for firm matches. Only some rows state a clone size, as once, few, many or a class for expanded clones.

>TRBJ1-4|-|TRBV5-1|-
CASSSGEANEKLFF
TGCGCCAGCAGCTCAGGGGAGGCTAATGAAAAACTGTTTTTT
>TRBJ2-5|TRBD2|TRBV7-9|-
CASSLQTSGTQETQYF
TGTGCCAGCAGCTTACAGACTAGCGGAACCCAAGAGACCCAGTACTTC
>TRBJ2-1|TRBD2|TRBV10-3|-
CAISESRLAGPNEQFF
TGTGCCATCAGTGAGTCAAGACTAGCGGGGCCTAATGAGCAGTTCTTC
>TRBJ1-1|-|TRBV28|-
CASSSASTAFF
TGTGCCAGCAGTTCGGCCTCAACAGCTTTCTTT
>TRBJ1-4|TRBD1|TRBV18|large
CASSPGQGYGEKLFF
TGTGCCAGCTCACCGGGACAGGGATATGGTGAAAAACTGTTTTTT
>TRBJ2-3|-|TRBV11-2|-
CASSLVRGRDTQYF
TGTGCCAGCAGCTTAGTGCGGGGCCGGGATACGCAGTATTTT
>TRBJ1-4|-|TRBV14|-
CASARAPNEKLFF
TGTGCCAGCGCCAGGGCACCTAATGAAAAACTGTTTTTT
>TRBJ1-5|-|TRBV2|-
CASSLEGLSNQPQHF
TGTGCCAGCAGTCTCGAGGGTCTTAGCAATCAGCCCCAGCATTTT
>TRBJ2-5|TRBD2|TRBV5-1|-
CASSSVAGTSGRASETQYF
TGCGCCAGCAGCTCCGTTGCCGGGACTAGCGGGAGGGCCAGCGAGACCCAGTACTTC
>TRBJ1-1|-|TRBV6-1|-
CASVADTEAFF
TGTGCCAGCGTCGCCGACACTGAAGCTTTCTTT
>TRBJ2-2|TRBD2|TRBV9|-
CASSASPPGGRTGELFF
TGTGCCAGCAGCGCTAGCCCCCCGGGGGGGAGGACCGGGGAGCTGTTTTTT
>TRBJ2-3|-|TRBV28|-
CASSLIRDGDTQYF
TGTGCCAGCAGTTTAATCAGGGACGGAGATACGCAGTATTTT
>TRBJ2-3|-|TRBV6-6|-
CASSLTWTENTQYF
TGTGCCAGCAGTCTCACTTGGACGGAGAATACGCAGTATTTT
>TRBJ2-3|-|TRBV12-5|-
CASGPPGDTQYF
TGTGCTAGTGGTCCGCCCGGAGATACGCAGTATTTT
>TRBJ1-1|TRBD1|TRBV6-5|few
CASSPRQGLNTEAFF
TGTGCCAGCAGCCCCCGACAGGGATTGAACACTGAAGCTTTCTTT
>TRBJ2-5|-|TRBV6-2/TRBV6-3|few
CASSYPETQYF
TGTGCCAGCAGTTACCCAGAGACCCAGTACTTC
>TRBJ1-5|-|TRBV7-2|-
CASSPRDGSNQPQHF
TGTGCCAGCAGCCCCCGGGACGGTAGCAATCAGCCCCAGCATTTT
>TRBJ2-3|TRBD2|TRBV5-1|-
CASSLGVAGLTDTQYF
TGCGCCAGCAGCTTGGGGGTAGCGGGACTCACAGATACGCAGTATTTT
>TRBJ1-2|TRBD1|TRBV4-1|few
CASSHAGTGGNYGYTF
TGCGCCAGCAGCCACGCCGGGACAGGGGGGAACTATGGCTACACCTTC
>TRBJ1-6|-|TRBV3-1/TRBV3-2|-
CASSLGGADNSPLHF
TGTGCCAGCAGCCTAGGAGGGGCCGACAATTCACCCCTCCACTTT
>TRBJ1-2|-|TRBV6-5|-
CASIPSAQFRYGYTF
TGTGCCAGCATCCCCAGCGCGCAGTTTCGGTATGGCTACACCTTC
>TRBJ2-7|-|TRBV3-1/TRBV3-2|few
CASSQDPGAGSEQYF
TGTGCCAGCAGCCAAGATCCCGGGGCAGGGAGCGAGCAGTACTTC
>TRBJ1-1|TRBD1|TRBV25-1|-
CASRDRQGRTEAFF
TGTGCCAGCAGGGATAGACAGGGGAGGACTGAAGCTTTCTTT
>TRBJ2-1|-|TRBV7-2|-
CASSLGLVFNEQFF
TGTGCCAGCAGCTTAGGCCTAGTCTTCAATGAGCAGTTCTTC
>TRBJ2-3|-|TRBV3-1/TRBV3-2|-
CASSQGGLGGVIADTQYF
TGTGCCAGCAGCCAAGGAGGGCTCGGCGGGGTTATTGCAGATACGCAGTATTTT
>TRBJ2-3|-|TRBV11-2|-
CASSLDGGAASNTDTQYF
TGTGCCAGCAGCTTAGACGGCGGGGCGGCCTCTAACACAGATACGCAGTATTTT
>TRBJ2-5|-|TRBV4-1|-
CASSPGWGGRETQYF
TGCGCCAGCAGCCCGGGGTGGGGGGGCAGAGAGACCCAGTACTTC
>TRBJ1-5|-|TRBV12-3/TRBV12-4|-
CASSLLREQPQHF
TGTGCCAGCAGTTTATTGAGGGAACAGCCCCAGCATTTT
>TRBJ1-6|-|TRBV19|few
CASRTANSPLHF
TGTGCCAGTAGGACGGCCAATTCACCCCTCCACTTT
>TRBJ1-2|-|TRBV9|-
CASSAHRQRGYTF
TGTGCCAGCAGCGCCCACAGACAGCGGGGCTACACCTTC
>TRBJ1-5|-|TRBV7-2|-
CASSPAGYNQPQHF
TGTGCCAGCAGCCCGGCAGGGTACAATCAGCCCCAGCATTTT
>TRBJ1-3|-|TRBV6-5|-
CASSYGYGDSGNTIYF
TGTGCCAGCAGTTACGGGTACGGGGACTCTGGAAACACCATATATTTT
>TRBJ2-5|TRBD1|TRBV10-1|-
CASSPGTGEETQYF
TGCGCCAGCAGCCCGGGGACAGGGGAAGAGACCCAGTACTTC
>TRBJ2-1|TRBD2|TRBV9|-
CASSVEAGDRYNEQFF
TGTGCCAGCAGCGTAGAAGCGGGAGATCGCTACAATGAGCAGTTCTTC